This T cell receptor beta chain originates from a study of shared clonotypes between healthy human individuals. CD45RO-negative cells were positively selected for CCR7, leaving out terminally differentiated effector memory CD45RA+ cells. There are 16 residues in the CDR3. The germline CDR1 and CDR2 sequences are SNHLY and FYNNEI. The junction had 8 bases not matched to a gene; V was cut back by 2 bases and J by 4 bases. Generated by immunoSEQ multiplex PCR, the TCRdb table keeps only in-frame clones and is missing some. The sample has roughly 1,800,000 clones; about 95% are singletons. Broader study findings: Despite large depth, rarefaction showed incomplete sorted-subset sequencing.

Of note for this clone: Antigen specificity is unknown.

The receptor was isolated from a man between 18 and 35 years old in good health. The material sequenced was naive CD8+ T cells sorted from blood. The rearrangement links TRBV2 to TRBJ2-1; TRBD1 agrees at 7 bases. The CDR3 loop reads CASSETMDRTYNEQFF. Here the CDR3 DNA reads TGTGCCAGCAGTGAAACCATGGACAGGACTTACAATGAGCAGTTCTTC. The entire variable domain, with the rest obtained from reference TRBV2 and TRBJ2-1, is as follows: EPEVTQTPSHQVTQMGQEVILRCVPISNHLYFYWYRQILGQKVEFLVSFYNNEISEKSEIFDDQFSVERPDGSNFTLKIRSTKLEDSAMYFCASSETMDRTYNEQFFGPGTRLTVL.